The sequence of this T cell receptor (beta chain) was determined in a study of cytomegalovirus exposure and HLA in healthy donors. The CDR3 length is 15 residues. Germline V gives CDR1 GTSNPN, CDR2 SVGIG (reference sequence). V lost 0 bases and J lost 6, with 14 bases in between. The PCR was carried out with 60 Vbeta primers and 13 Jbeta primers. TCRdb keeps only in-frame clones here, not all; method: immunoSEQ multiplex PCR. This sample yields about 140,000 clones, of which about 82% are seen a single time; less than 5% belongs to the top ten. The source material was PBMCs. The chain combines TRBV30 with TRBJ2-2; D call uncertain. The TCR originated in a man aged 25 to 40 in good health. This chain's CDR3 is CAWSVPTGFAGELFF. CDR3 DNA sequence: TGTGCCTGGAGTGTCCCGACCGGGTTTGCCGGGGAGCTGTTTTTT.